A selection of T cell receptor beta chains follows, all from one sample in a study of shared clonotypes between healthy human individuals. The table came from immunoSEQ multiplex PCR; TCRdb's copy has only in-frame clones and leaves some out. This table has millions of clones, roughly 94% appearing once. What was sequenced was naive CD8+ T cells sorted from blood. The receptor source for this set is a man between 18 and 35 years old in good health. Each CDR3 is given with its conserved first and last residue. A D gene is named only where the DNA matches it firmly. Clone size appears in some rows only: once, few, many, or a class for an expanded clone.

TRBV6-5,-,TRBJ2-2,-,TGTGCCAGCAGTTACTCGGGGGGCACCGGGGAGCTGTTTTTT,CASSYSGGTGELFF
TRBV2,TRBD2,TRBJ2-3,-,TGTGCCAGCAGTGAAGATATAGCGGGGGACACAGATACGCAGTATTTT,CASSEDIAGDTDTQYF
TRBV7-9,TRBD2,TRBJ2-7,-,TGTGCCAGCAGCTTAAGCACTAGCGGCGAGCAGTACTTC,CASSLSTSGEQYF
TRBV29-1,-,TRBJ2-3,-,TGCAGCGCGGGACAAATAAGCCCAGATACGCAGTATTTT,CSAGQISPDTQYF
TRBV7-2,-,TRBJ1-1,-,TGTGCCAGCAGCTTAGGGTTTCAGGGTGGTAACACTGAAGCTTTCTTT,CASSLGFQGGNTEAFF
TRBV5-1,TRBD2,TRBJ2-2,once,TGCGCCAGCGCGCCTAGCGGGAGTTCCAACGGGGAGCTGTTTTTT,CASAPSGSSNGELFF
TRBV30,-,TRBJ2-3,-,TGTGCCTGGAGTGTACTAGGGCCTACCTCAGATACGCAGTATTTT,CAWSVLGPTSDTQYF
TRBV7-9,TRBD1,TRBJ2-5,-,TGTGCCAGCAGCTTTGGACAGGGGGCTTTAGAGACCCAGTACTTC,CASSFGQGALETQYF
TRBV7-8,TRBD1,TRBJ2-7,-,TGTGCCAGCAGCCCCCATATAGGGGGCCCCTACGAGCAGTACTTC,CASSPHIGGPYEQYF
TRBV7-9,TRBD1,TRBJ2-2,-,TGTGCCAGCGTGACAGGGGCGAACACCGGGGAGCTGTTTTTT,CASVTGANTGELFF
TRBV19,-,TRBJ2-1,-,TGTGCCAGTGCTAGCAAGATCTACAATGAGCAGTTCTTC,CASASKIYNEQFF
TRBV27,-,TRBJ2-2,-,TGTGCCAGCAGTTTAGCCGGGGAGCTGTTTTTT,CASSLAGELFF
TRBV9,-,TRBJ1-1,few,TGTGCCAGCAGCGTAGGCACCATGAACACTGAAGCTTTCTTT,CASSVGTMNTEAFF
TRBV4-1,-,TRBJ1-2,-,TGCGCCAGCAGCCAAGGTATTGACTTGGGCTATGGCTACACCTTC,CASSQGIDLGYGYTF
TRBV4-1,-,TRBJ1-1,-,TGCGCCAGCAGCCTCCACAGGGTGAACACTGAAGCTTTCTTT,CASSLHRVNTEAFF
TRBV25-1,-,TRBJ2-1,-,TGTGCCAGCAGTGATCCCCAGGTCGGGGGGCGGTTGAATGAGCAGTTCTTC,CASSDPQVGGRLNEQFF
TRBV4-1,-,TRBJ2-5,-,TGCGCCAGCAGCCAAGATCAGGAAGAGACCCAGTACTTC,CASSQDQEETQYF
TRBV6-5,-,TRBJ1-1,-,TGTGCCAGCAGTTCGGGACGGGCGAACACTGAAGCTTTCTTT,CASSSGRANTEAFF
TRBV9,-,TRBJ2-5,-,TGTGCCAGCAGCGTTTACGGGACGGCCGGTTCTGGGACCCAGTACTTC,CASSVYGTAGSGTQYF
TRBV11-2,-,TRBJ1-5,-,TGTGCCAGCAGCCCTCCCGGGGTTAGACAGCCCCAGCATTTT,CASSPPGVRQPQHF
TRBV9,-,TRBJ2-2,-,TGTGCCAGCAGCGCTGCGGGCGGTTCCACCGGGGAGCTGTTTTTT,CASSAAGGSTGELFF
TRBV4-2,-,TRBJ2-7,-,TGTGCCAGCAGCCAAGATCGGGGTTCCTACGAGCAGTACTTC,CASSQDRGSYEQYF
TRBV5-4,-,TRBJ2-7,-,TGTGCCAGCAGCGAGGGGGGTTACGAGCAGTACTTC,CASSEGGYEQYF
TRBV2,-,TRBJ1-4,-,TGTGCCAGCAGTGAAAGCCGGCTTAATGAAAAACTGTTTTTT,CASSESRLNEKLFF
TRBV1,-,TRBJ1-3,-,TGCACCAGCAGCCAAGATTTTGGGTTGGCCGCCTCTGGAAACACCATATATTTT,CTSSQDFGLAASGNTIYF
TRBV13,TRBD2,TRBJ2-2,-,TGTGCCAGCAGCTCGCCGACTAGCTCCGGGGAGCTGTTTTTT,CASSSPTSSGELFF
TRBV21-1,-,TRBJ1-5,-,TGTGCCAGCAGCCCCAGGGACAGTGATAGCAATCAGCCCCAGCATTTT,CASSPRDSDSNQPQHF
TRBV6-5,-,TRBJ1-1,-,TGTGCCAGCAGTTACGAGGGATTAGGCACTGAAGCTTTCTTT,CASSYEGLGTEAFF
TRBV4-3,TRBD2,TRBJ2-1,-,TGCGCCAGCAGCCTCGGACTAGCGGGAGGGTATGAGCAGTTCTTC,CASSLGLAGGYEQFF
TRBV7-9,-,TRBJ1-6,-,TGTGCCAGCAGCTTAGCTCGGCAGGGTTATAATTCACCCCTCCACTTT,CASSLARQGYNSPLHF
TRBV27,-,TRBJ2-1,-,TGTGCCAGCAGTTTAGCCGGGTCCTACAATGAGCAGTTCTTC,CASSLAGSYNEQFF
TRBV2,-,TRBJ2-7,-,TGTGCCAGCAGTGACGAGGGACACCCGGCCTACGAGCAGTACTTC,CASSDEGHPAYEQYF
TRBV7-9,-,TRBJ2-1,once,TGTGCCAGCAGCTTCCTAGAAGGGGGGCCTTCCTACAATGAGCAGTTCTTC,CASSFLEGGPSYNEQFF
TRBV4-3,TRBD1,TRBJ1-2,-,TGCGCCAGCAGCCAAGAAGAGGACAGGGGCTATGGCTACACCTTC,CASSQEEDRGYGYTF
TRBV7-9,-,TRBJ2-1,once,TGTGCCAGCAGCCAAGGGCTAGACGGTGGCGATGAGCAGTTCTTC,CASSQGLDGGDEQFF
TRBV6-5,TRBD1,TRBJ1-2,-,TGTGCCAGCAGTTACTCGGTGGGACAGGGGCTCTATGGCTACACCTTC,CASSYSVGQGLYGYTF
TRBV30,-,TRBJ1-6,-,TGTGCCTGGACCGGCAATTCACCCCTCCACTTT,CAWTGNSPLHF